One and the same sample provided the 19 T cell receptor beta chains below, sequenced in a study of cytomegalovirus exposure and HLA in healthy donors. Repertoires were generated with immunoSEQ multiplex PCR, while TCRdb's copy carries only in-frame clones and drops some. The table shows 110,000 to 150,000 clones, with approximately 84% occurring only once. The sample comprised PBMCs. The receptors shown here come from a woman in her 30s in good health and CMV-seronegative.

V usage is TRBV25-1 and J usage is TRBJ2-7; TRBD2 aligns across 7 bases. CDR3 length equals 14 residues. The V and J ends lost 10 bases and 0 bases, in that order; junction bases with no gene match: 9. Germline-derived CDR1 and CDR2 are MGHDK and SYGVNS. This chain's CDR3 is CATQDQRGSYEQYF. In nucleotides, the CDR3 is TGTGCCACCCAAGACCAGCGGGGCTCCTACGAGCAGTACTTC.

CDR3 sequence (DNA): TGTGCCAGCAGTGCGGGGTCGGGACAGGGGCGTTATGGCTACACCTTC. Its translation: CASSAGSGQGRYGYTF. The V gene is TRBV2, the J gene TRBJ1-2; TRBD1 aligns across 10 bases. V was clipped by 4 bases and J by 5 bases; unmatched bases: 10. The V gene's germline CDR1 is SNHLY and CDR2 FYNNEI. The length of the CDR3 is 16 residues.

The genes are TRBV5-1 and TRBJ2-3; 9 nucleotides align to TRBD2. The CDR3 has 15 residues. Germline lookup yields CDR1 SGHRS and CDR2 YFSETQ. Unmatched junction bases numbered 4, after V lost 0 bases and J lost 5 bases. The CDR3 coding sequence is TGCGCCAGCAGCTTGGTGGCGGGGGGGCAAGATACGCAGTATTTT. Translated, it gives CASSLVAGGQDTQYF.

This clone has more than one count but fewer than ten. The rearrangement links TRBV29-1 to TRBJ1-2, with D perhaps TRBD1 (6 bases). V was pared by 7 bases and J by 2 bases, with 14 bases between. This CDR3 spans 13 amino acids. The V gene's germline CDR1 is SQVTM and CDR2 ANQGSEA. CDR3: CSARDTTNYGYTF. CDR3 DNA: TGCAGCGCTCGGGACACCACAAACTATGGCTACACCTTC.

J is TRBJ1-4 and V is TRBV27; 7 bases are a match to TRBD1. The CDR3 length is 15 residues. V lost 4 bases and J lost 5; bases outside the gene matches: 7. CDR1 MNHEY and CDR2 SMNVEV come from the germline V gene (reference sequence). The CDR3 DNA reads TGTGCCAGCAGTTATGGGGGACAGCCCAATGAAAAACTGTTTTTT. Encoded protein: CASSYGGQPNEKLFF. The entire variable domain, with the rest obtained from reference TRBV27 and TRBJ1-4, is as follows: EAQVTQNPRYLITVTGKKLTVTCSQNMNHEYMSWYRQDPGLGLRQIYYSMNVEVTDKGDVPEGYKVSRKEKRNFPLILESPSPNQTSLYFCASSYGGQPNEKLFFGSGTQLSVL.

The chain uses TRBV10-3 and TRBJ2-5, with TRBD2 matching 15 bases. Looked up from germline, CDR1 is ENHRY and CDR2 is SYGVKD. J gave up 4 bases and V 6 bases, and 6 bases lay outside the gene matches. The CDR3 sequence is 16 residues long. CDR3: CAISRGLAGGVETQYF. As DNA, the CDR3 is TGTGCCATCAGCCGCGGACTAGCGGGGGGGGTAGAGACCCAGTACTTC.

The V call is TRBV18, the J call TRBJ2-7; 8 nucleotides agree with TRBD2. The J segment lost 6 bases and the V segment lost 5 bases, leaving 18 bases of the junction unmatched. The CDR3 runs to 17 residues. In germline, CDR1 is KGHSH, CDR2 LQKENI. The DNA for the CDR3 is TGTGCCAGCTCATGGACGCCTGCGGGGGGAATCCCCCTCGAGCAGTACTTC. Encoded protein: CASSWTPAGGIPLEQYF.

The count of this clone is one. J is TRBJ2-1 and V is TRBV30; a weak D match, TRBD2 (6 bases). Trimming took off 3 bases at V and 9 bases at J, with 12 bases between the two ends. Germline V CDR1 and CDR2: GTSNPN, SVGIG (reference sequence). This CDR3 has 12 residues. CDR3 sequence (DNA): TGTGCCTGGAGCACTAGCATTGGTGAGCAGTTCTTC. Translated, it gives CAWSTSIGEQFF.

The V call is TRBV4-2, the J call TRBJ1-6, with D perhaps matching TRBD1 (6 bases). Between the trimmed V and J ends, which lost 1 base and 6 bases, there was a span of 13 bases. The CDR3 has 16 amino acids. Germline assignment: CDR1 LGHNA and CDR2 YNFKEQ. The CDR3 region has the DNA TGTGCCAGCAGCCAAGGTCGAGGACAGTCTAATTCACCCCTCCACTTT. This codes for CASSQGRGQSNSPLHF.

This clone appeared once. The chain uses TRBV6-6 and TRBJ2-2, with D tentatively TRBD1 (5 bases). There are 15 residues in the CDR3. In germline, CDR1 is MNHNY, CDR2 SVGAGI (reference sequence). V was shortened by 0 bases and J by 7 bases, with 12 bases between the two germline ends. The CDR3 spells CASSYSQVYGGELFF. CDR3 sequence (DNA): TGTGCCAGCAGTTACTCACAGGTGTACGGCGGGGAGCTGTTTTTT.

With regard to this clone: The DNA is left out, because the CDR3 cannot be placed on it with certainty; the CDR3 is given as TCRdb lists it. The chain couples TRBV7-9 to TRBJ1-2. The CDR3 extends over 16 residues, inclusive of both ends. CDR1 is SEHNR and CDR2 is FQNEAQ in the germline V gene (reference sequence). CDR3 in amino acids: CASSPGLSGRYQGYTF.

V usage is TRBV6-6 and J usage is TRBJ1-5; 8 bases are a match to TRBD1. The germline CDR1 and CDR2 sequences are MNHNY and SVGAGI (reference sequence). Trimming took 5 bases from V and 2 from J; bases not matched to a gene: 5. The CDR3 totals 15 residues. Here the CDR3 DNA reads TGTGCCAGCAGTCCGACAGGGGAGGGCAATCAGCCCCAGCATTTT. It translates to CASSPTGEGNQPQHF.

J is TRBJ2-1 and V is TRBV5-1; 14 bases are a match to TRBD2. The junction had 12 bases not matched to a gene; V was cut back by 4 bases and J by 3 bases. The CDR3 is 19 amino acids. The V gene's germline CDR1 is SGHRS and CDR2 YFSETQ. CDR3 DNA sequence: TGCGCCAGCAGCGCGGGGACTAGCGGGGGATTATTACGCTACAATGAGCAGTTCTTC. It codes for CASSAGTSGGLLRYNEQFF.

J is TRBJ1-6 and V is TRBV6-5; possibly TRBD1 for D (5 bases). V lost 2 bases and J 5 bases, leaving 7 bases between the germline ends. This CDR3 comprises 14 residues. Germline loops: CDR1 MNHEY, CDR2 SVGAGI. The CDR3 region is CASSYGGNNSPLHF. In DNA form, the CDR3 reads TGTGCCAGCAGTTACGGGGGGAATAATTCACCCCTCCACTTT.

The chain couples TRBV2 to TRBJ1-2; D perhaps matches TRBD1 (5 bases). The CDR3 has 12 residues. Germline assignment: CDR1 SNHLY and CDR2 FYNNEI. Trimming stripped 6 bases from V and 5 bases from J, with 10 bases between. The CDR3 nucleotides read TGTGCCAGCAGGAAGACAGAATATGGCTACACCTTC. It codes for CASRKTEYGYTF. The whole variable domain, remainder taken from reference TRBV2 and TRBJ1-2, is EPEVTQTPSHQVTQMGQEVILRCVPISNHLYFYWYRQILGQKVEFLVSFYNNEISEKSEIFDDQFSVERPDGSNFTLKIRSTKLEDSAMYFCASRKTEYGYTFGSGTRLTVV.

The V call is TRBV28, the J call TRBJ1-2; 8 bases line up with TRBD1. Trimming took 2 bases from V and 2 from J; bases not matched to a gene: 7. Germline CDR1 MDHEN, CDR2 SYDVKM. The CDR3 extends over 16 amino acids. CDR3 sequence (DNA): TGTGCCAGCAGTTTAGGGACAGGTACACACAACTATGGCTACACCTTC. This codes for CASSLGTGTHNYGYTF.

The genes are TRBV4-2 and TRBJ2-5, with D perhaps matching TRBD2 (6 bases). Per germline, CDR1 LGHNA and CDR2 YNFKEQ. V was trimmed by 4 bases and J by 0 bases, leaving 18 bases between them. The CDR3 contains 17 residues. The CDR3 coding sequence is TGTGCCAGCAGCCCTGCGTCAGGCGGGACCAACCAAGAGACCCAGTACTTC. Protein product: CASSPASGGTNQETQYF.

The V and J genes are TRBV18 and TRBJ1-4, with no clear D. CDR3 length: 12 residues. V was pared by 3 bases and J by 13 bases, with 12 bases between. Germline CDR1 reads KGHSH; CDR2 reads LQKENI. The CDR3 nucleotides are TGTGCCAGCTCACCCGGGAGTGACGGACTGTTTTTT. Encoded protein: CASSPGSDGLFF.

The chain employs TRBV6-1 and TRBJ2-5; a possible D gene is TRBD2 (5 bases). CDR3 length equals 14 residues. Germline values: CDR1 MNHNS, CDR2 SASEGT. Trimming removed 2 bases from V and 4 bases from J, with 11 bases in between. CDR3 amino acids: CASSEITRLETQYF. The CDR3 DNA reads TGTGCCAGCAGTGAAATTACTAGGTTAGAGACCCAGTACTTC.